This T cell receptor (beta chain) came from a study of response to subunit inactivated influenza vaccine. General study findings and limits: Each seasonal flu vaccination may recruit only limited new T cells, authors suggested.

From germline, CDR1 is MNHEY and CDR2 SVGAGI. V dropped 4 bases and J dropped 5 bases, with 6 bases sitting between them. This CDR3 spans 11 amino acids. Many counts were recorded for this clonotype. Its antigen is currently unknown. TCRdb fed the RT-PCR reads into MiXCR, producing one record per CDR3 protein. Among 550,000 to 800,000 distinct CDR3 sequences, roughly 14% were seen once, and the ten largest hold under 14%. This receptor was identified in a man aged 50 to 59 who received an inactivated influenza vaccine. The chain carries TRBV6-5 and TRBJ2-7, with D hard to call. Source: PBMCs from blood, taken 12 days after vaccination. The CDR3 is CASSFSHEQYF. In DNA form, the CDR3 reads TGTGCCAGCAGTTTCAGTCACGAGCAGTACTTC.